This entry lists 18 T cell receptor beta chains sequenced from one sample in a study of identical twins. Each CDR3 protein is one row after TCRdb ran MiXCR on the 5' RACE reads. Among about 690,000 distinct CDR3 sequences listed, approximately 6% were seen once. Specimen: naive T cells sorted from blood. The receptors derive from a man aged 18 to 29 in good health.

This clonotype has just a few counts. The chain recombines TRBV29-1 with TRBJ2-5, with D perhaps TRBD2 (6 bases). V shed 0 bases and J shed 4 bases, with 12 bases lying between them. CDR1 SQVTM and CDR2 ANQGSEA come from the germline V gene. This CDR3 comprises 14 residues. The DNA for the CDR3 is TGCAGCGTTGAAGATGTCGGGGGTCGAGAGACCCAGTACTTC. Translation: CSVEDVGGRETQYF.

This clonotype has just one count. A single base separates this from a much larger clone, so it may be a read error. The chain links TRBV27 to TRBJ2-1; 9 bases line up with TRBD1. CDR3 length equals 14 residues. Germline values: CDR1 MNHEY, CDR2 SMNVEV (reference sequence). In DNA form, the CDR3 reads TGTGCCAGCAGCCAGGGACAGGGTCGTACTGAGCGGTTCTTC. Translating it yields CASSQGQGRTERFF.

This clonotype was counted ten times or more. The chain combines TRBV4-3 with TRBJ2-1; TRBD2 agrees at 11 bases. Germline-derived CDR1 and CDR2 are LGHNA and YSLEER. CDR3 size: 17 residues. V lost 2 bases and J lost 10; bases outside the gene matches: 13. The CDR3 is CASSQPSTSGIVGEQFF. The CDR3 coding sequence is TGCGCCAGCAGCCAACCCTCGACTAGCGGGATCGTGGGGGAGCAGTTCTTC.

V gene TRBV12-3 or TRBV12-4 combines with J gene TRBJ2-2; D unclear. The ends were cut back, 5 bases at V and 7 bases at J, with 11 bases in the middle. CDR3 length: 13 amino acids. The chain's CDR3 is CASSPTVFGELFF. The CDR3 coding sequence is TGTGCCAGCAGTCCAACAGTCTTCGGGGAGCTGTTTTTT.

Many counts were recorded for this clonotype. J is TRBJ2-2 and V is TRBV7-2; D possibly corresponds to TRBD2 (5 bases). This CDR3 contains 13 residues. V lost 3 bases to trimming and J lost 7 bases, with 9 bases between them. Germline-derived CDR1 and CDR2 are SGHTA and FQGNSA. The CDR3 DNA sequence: TGTGCCAGCAGCTTGGGAGTAGTCGGGGAGCTGTTTTTT. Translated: CASSLGVVGELFF.

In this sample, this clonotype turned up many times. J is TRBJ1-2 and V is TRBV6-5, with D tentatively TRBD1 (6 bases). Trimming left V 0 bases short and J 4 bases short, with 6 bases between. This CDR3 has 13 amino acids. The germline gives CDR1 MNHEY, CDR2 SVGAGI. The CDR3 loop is CASSYSGGYGYTF. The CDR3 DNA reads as TGTGCCAGCAGTTACTCAGGGGGCTATGGCTACACCTTC.

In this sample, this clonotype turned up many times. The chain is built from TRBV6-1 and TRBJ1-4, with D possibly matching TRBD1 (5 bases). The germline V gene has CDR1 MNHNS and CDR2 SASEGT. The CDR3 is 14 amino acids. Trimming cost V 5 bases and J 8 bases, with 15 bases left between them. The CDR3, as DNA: TGTGCCAGCAGTCCTCAAGCTGGGGGAGAAAAACTGTTTTTT. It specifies CASSPQAGGEKLFF.

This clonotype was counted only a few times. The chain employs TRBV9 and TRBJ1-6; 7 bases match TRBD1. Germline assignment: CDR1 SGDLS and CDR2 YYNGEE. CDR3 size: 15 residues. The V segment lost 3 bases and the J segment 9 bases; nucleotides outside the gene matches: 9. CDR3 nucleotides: TGTGCCAGCAGCGCGCCACAGGGGTTGGTTTCACCCCTCCACTTT. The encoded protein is CASSAPQGLVSPLHF.

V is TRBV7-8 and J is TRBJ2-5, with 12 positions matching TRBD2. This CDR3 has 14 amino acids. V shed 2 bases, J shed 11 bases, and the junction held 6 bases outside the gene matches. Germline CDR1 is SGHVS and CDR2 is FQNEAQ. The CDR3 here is CASSLLGLAGIQYF. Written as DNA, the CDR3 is TGTGCCAGCAGCTTACTAGGACTAGCGGGGATTCAGTACTTC.

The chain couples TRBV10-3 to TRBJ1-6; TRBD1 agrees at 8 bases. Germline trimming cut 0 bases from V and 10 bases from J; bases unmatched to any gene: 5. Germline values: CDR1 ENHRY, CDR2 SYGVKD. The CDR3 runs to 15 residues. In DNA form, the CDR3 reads TGTGCCATCAGTGAGTCGACAGGGGAGGGATCACCCCTCCACTTT. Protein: CAISESTGEGSPLHF.

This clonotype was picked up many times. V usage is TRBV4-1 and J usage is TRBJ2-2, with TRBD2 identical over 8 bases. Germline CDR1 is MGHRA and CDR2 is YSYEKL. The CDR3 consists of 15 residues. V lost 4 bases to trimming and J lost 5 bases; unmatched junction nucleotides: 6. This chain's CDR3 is CASSPIAGRTGELFF. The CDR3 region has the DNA TGCGCCAGCAGCCCTATAGCGGGGAGGACCGGGGAGCTGTTTTTT.

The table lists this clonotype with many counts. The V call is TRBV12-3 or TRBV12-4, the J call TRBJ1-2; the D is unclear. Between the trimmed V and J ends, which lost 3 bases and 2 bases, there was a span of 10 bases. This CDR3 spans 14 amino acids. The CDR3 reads CASSLEVGNYGYTF. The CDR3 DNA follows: TGTGCCAGCAGTTTGGAAGTCGGAAACTATGGCTACACCTTC.

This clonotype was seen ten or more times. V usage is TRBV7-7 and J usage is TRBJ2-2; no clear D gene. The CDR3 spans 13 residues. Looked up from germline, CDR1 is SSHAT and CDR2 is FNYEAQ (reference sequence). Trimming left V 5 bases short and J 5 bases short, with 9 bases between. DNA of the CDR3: TGTGCCAGCAGCCTTAGCCAGACCGGGGAGCTGTTTTTT. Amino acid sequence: CASSLSQTGELFF.

CDR3 sequence (DNA): TGTGCCAGCAGTGAATCATGGGTGTCCGAGCAGTACTTC. It yields the protein CASSESWVSEQYF. V is TRBV25-1 and J is TRBJ2-7, with D unresolved. CDR3 length: 13 amino acids. Trimming stripped 1 base from V and 6 bases from J, with 10 bases between. CDR1 and CDR2 (germline): MGHDK, SYGVNS.

The CDR3 reads CASSPPGTGAAEQYV. The CDR3 bases are TGTGCCAGCAGTCCCCCCGGGACAGGGGCGGCCGAGCAGTACGTC. This chain connects TRBV12-3 or TRBV12-4 to TRBJ2-7, with 10 positions matching TRBD1. The CDR3 contains 15 residues. V gave up 5 bases and J gave up 6 bases; unmatched junction bases: 10.

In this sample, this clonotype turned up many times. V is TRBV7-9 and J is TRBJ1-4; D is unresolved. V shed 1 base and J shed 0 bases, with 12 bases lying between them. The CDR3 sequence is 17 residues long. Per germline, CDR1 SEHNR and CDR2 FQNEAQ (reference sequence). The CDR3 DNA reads TGTGCCAGCAGCTTAGAGATGACGCCAGCAACTAATGAAAAACTGTTTTTT. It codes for CASSLEMTPATNEKLFF.

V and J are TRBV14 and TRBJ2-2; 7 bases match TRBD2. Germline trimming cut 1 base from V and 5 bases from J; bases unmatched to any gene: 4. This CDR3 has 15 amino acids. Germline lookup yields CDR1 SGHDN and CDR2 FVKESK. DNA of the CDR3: TGTGCCAGCAGCCAAGGCCTAGCGGAGACCGGGGAGCTGTTTTTT. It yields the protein CASSQGLAETGELFF. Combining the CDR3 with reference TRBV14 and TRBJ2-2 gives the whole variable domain EAGVTQFPSHSVIEKGQTVTLRCDPISGHDNLYWYRRVMGKEIKFLLHFVKESKQDESGMPNNRFLAERTGGTYSTLKVQPAELEDSGVYFCASSQGLAETGELFFGEGSRLTVL.

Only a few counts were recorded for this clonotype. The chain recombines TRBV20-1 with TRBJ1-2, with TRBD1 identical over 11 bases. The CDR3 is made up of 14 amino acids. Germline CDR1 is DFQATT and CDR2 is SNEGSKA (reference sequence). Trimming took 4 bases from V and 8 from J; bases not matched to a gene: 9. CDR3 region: CSAKWTGGSGGYTF. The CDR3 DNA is TGCAGTGCTAAGTGGACAGGGGGCAGTGGAGGCTACACCTTC.